The present TCR beta chain was sequenced within a study of response to subunit inactivated influenza vaccine. Germline V CDR1 and CDR2: DFQATT, SNEGSKA (reference sequence). The CDR3 totals 14 residues. V trimming: 5 bases; J trimming: 0 bases; junction bases outside the gene matches: 7. In TCRdb, the RT-PCR reads were re-called with MiXCR into one record per CDR3 protein. The sample comprises a few hundred thousand distinct CDR3 sequences, over 9% of which are singletons, and approximately 10% rests with the top ten. This clonotype was counted only a few times. These data also formed part of another study, on T cells expressing NK-cell markers. Per that study: Libraries used 5'RACE template switching adding universal primer site and UMIs. It was sorted CD3+CD56-NKG2C+, CD3+CD56+NKG2C- and CD3+CD56+NKG2C+ T cells that provided the TCR beta repertoires.

This TCR was sampled from a man aged 45 to 65 who received an inactivated influenza vaccine. The chain links TRBV20-1 to TRBJ2-7; 7 positions agree with TRBD1. Sequences were derived from PBMCs from blood, sampled on the day of vaccination. The CDR3 loop reads CSAGKPGGSYEQYF. The CDR3 DNA reads as TGCAGTGCTGGAAAACCAGGGGGCTCCTACGAGCAGTACTTC.